This T cell receptor beta chain comes out of a study of immune evolution from preneoplasia to lung adenocarcinoma. Looking at the study overall: HLA loss of heterozygosity: roughly 6.4% AIS, about 14% MIA, around 35% ADC, none AAH.

TCRdb keeps only in-frame clones here, not all; method: immunoSEQ multiplex PCR. This table holds about 40,000 clones, roughly 68% found once. The CDR3 totals 15 residues. Between the trimmed V and J ends, which lost 8 bases and 3 bases, there was a span of 17 bases. Germline lookup yields CDR1 SGHTA and CDR2 FQGNSA. The sample comprised FFPE invasive lung adenocarcinoma tissue. The rearrangement joins TRBV7-2 to TRBJ1-3, with D possibly TRBD1 on 6 matching bases. This TCR derives from a person aged 60 to 70 with lung adenocarcinoma. This CDR3 reads CASGLQGGGGNTIYF. For the CDR3, the DNA is TGTGCCAGCGGACTCCAAGGGGGGGGTGGAAACACCATATATTTT. Looking up the rest from reference TRBV7-2 and TRBJ1-3 gives the full variable domain: GAGVSQSPSNKVTEKGKDVELRCDPISGHTALYWYRQSLGQGLEFLIYFQGNSAPDKSGLPSDRFSAERTGGSVSTLTIQRTQQEDSAVYLCASGLQGGGGNTIYFGEGSWLTVV.